These 18 T cell receptor beta chains originate from one sample sequenced in a study of cytomegalovirus exposure and HLA in healthy donors. Primers: 60 Vbeta forward and 13 Jbeta reverse. Data came from immunoSEQ multiplex PCR; TCRdb stores just in-frame clones and leaves some out. The table shows 100,000 to 150,000 clones, with roughly 80% occurring only once. The sequenced material came from PBMCs. The receptors derive from a man younger than 35 in good health and CMV-seropositive.

The chain carries TRBV9 and TRBJ1-5; D gene unclear. This CDR3 is 14 amino acids long. CDR1 is SGDLS, CDR2 YYNGEE, per germline. V gave up 0 bases and J gave up 3 bases, with 7 bases separating them. CDR3 protein: CASSVGSHNQPQHF. The CDR3 nucleotides read TGTGCCAGCAGCGTAGGTAGTCACAATCAGCCCCAGCATTTT.

This CDR3 is CASSLVKLAGAGETQYF. In DNA form, the CDR3 reads TGTGCCAGCAGCTTAGTCAAGCTAGCGGGAGCAGGGGAGACCCAGTACTTC. This sequence joins TRBV7-9 and TRBJ2-5; TRBD2 matches at 10 bases. CDR3 length: 17 amino acids. The V gene end was trimmed by 1 base and the J gene end by 5 bases; junction bases not matched to a gene: 10. In germline, CDR1 is SEHNR, CDR2 FQNEAQ (reference sequence).

The chain is built from TRBV4-1 and TRBJ2-5; 9 nucleotides match TRBD1. CDR1 is MGHRA and CDR2 is YSYEKL in the germline V gene. With V trimmed by 5 bases and J by 9 bases, 10 bases remained unmatched. The CDR3 sequence is 14 residues long. This chain's CDR3 is CASSDGQGSPPQYF. The CDR3 DNA sequence: TGCGCCAGCAGCGACGGACAGGGGTCCCCACCCCAGTACTTC.

The genes are TRBV30 and TRBJ1-2; D unclear. The V end was cut by 3 bases, the J end by 9 bases, with 11 bases between. Germline V gives CDR1 GTSNPN, CDR2 SVGIG (reference sequence). The CDR3 consists of 11 residues. The CDR3 bases are TGTGCCTGGAGGACTGAGTCAAGCTACACCTTC. This encodes CAWRTESSYTF.

The V call is TRBV5-6, the J call TRBJ2-2; the D gene is possibly TRBD1 (6 bases). CDR1 is SGHDT, CDR2 YYEEEE, per germline. With 4 bases removed from V and 0 bases from J, the gap between germline ends came to 13 bases. The CDR3 runs to 16 residues. CDR3 coding DNA: TGTGCCAGCAGCCGTGGGACACCCTCGAACACCGGGGAGCTGTTTTTT. This gives the protein CASSRGTPSNTGELFF.

The sample holds one count of this clone. The V call is TRBV6-1, the J call TRBJ2-1; TRBD2 agrees at 9 bases. V lost 2 bases, J lost 3 bases, and 5 bases stayed unmatched. Per the germline V gene, CDR1 is MNHNS and CDR2 is SASEGT. CDR3 length: 16 residues. CDR3 bases: TGTGCCAGCAGTGAATATCCTAGCGGGAACTACAATGAGCAGTTCTTC. Translated: CASSEYPSGNYNEQFF.

V is TRBV5-1 and J is TRBJ2-7; tentatively, D is TRBD2 (7 bases). The CDR3 sequence is 14 residues long. Germline V gene sequence: CDR1 SGHRS, CDR2 YFSETQ. V lost 0 bases and J lost 7, with 14 bases in between. The DNA for the CDR3 is TGCGCCAGCAGCTTGGAGGGGAGGGGGGAGGAGCAGTACTTC. It is translated as CASSLEGRGEEQYF.

This chain links TRBV19 with TRBJ1-5; 8 nucleotides align to TRBD1. Germline assignment: CDR1 LNHDA and CDR2 SQIVND (reference sequence). The CDR3 sequence is 16 residues long. V shed 4 bases, J shed 6 bases, and the junction held 11 bases outside the gene matches. DNA of the CDR3: TGTGCCAGTAGTACGGGGTCAGGGGGCTTAGGTCAGCCCCAGCATTTT. Translating gives CASSTGSGGLGQPQHF.

The rearrangement uses TRBV30 and TRBJ2-6, with D maybe TRBD1 (5 bases). The V gene lost 1 base and the J gene lost 2 bases, with 18 bases spanning the gap. The CDR3 totals 18 residues. Germline values: CDR1 GTSNPN, CDR2 SVGIG (reference sequence). CDR3: CAWSGAGSKKTGANVLTF. The CDR3 DNA sequence: TGTGCCTGGAGTGGGGCAGGGTCAAAAAAAACTGGGGCCAACGTCCTGACTTTC.

J is TRBJ1-3 and V is TRBV19, with D maybe TRBD1 (5 bases). CDR1 LNHDA and CDR2 SQIVND come from the germline V gene (reference sequence). The CDR3 contains 17 residues. The V and J ends lost 5 bases and 0 bases respectively, with 17 bases between them. The CDR3 reads CASSRLPRDSSGNTIYF. CDR3 bases: TGTGCCAGTAGTCGACTACCCCGGGACTCCTCTGGAAACACCATATATTTT.

This chain uses TRBV4-3 with TRBJ2-1, with TRBD2 matching 10 bases. Germline assignment: CDR1 LGHNA and CDR2 YSLEER. CDR3 length equals 20 residues. V shed 4 bases, J shed 3 bases, and the junction held 18 bases outside the gene matches. The CDR3 here is CASSPDAGGLLAGFYNEQFF. CDR3 DNA: TGCGCCAGCAGCCCCGACGCAGGAGGCCTACTAGCGGGGTTCTACAATGAGCAGTTCTTC.

The chain is built from TRBV9 and TRBJ2-1, with TRBD2 matching over 13 bases. The trim removed 2 bases at V and 5 bases at J, leaving 7 bases unmatched. Germline V gene sequence: CDR1 SGDLS, CDR2 YYNGEE. CDR3 length: 17 residues. The CDR3 coding sequence is TGTGCCAGCAGCGTCTCCTGGACTAGCGGGGGCAACAATGAGCAGTTCTTC. Its translation: CASSVSWTSGGNNEQFF.

V usage is TRBV18 and J usage is TRBJ2-3; perhaps TRBD1 as D (5 bases). The CDR3 covers 16 residues. Trimming left V 4 bases short and J 2 bases short, with 16 bases between. Germline V gene data show CDR1 as KGHSH and CDR2 as LQKENI. The CDR3 DNA is TGTGCCAGCTCACGCGCCGAAGGGGCCTTCACAGATACGCAGTATTTT. This codes for CASSRAEGAFTDTQYF.

The gene calls are TRBV11-3 and TRBJ2-7, with D possibly being TRBD2 (5 bases). The CDR3 has 12 residues. Germline V gene data show CDR1 as SGHNT and CDR2 as YENEEA. Trimming cost V 1 base and J 7 bases, with 8 bases left between them. The CDR3 reads CASSLGPGEQYF. The CDR3 DNA reads TGTGCCAGCAGCTTAGGGCCGGGGGAGCAGTACTTC.

The chain links TRBV27 to TRBJ1-2, with a weak D call TRBD1 (5 bases). Trimming pared 0 bases from V and 7 bases from J, leaving 15 bases between. The CDR3 contains 15 residues. Germline CDR1 is MNHEY and CDR2 is SMNVEV (reference sequence). CDR3 in DNA: TGTGCCAGCAGTTTATCGTGGCGGGGGGGAGGTGGCTACACCTTC. It codes for CASSLSWRGGGGYTF.

The J gene is TRBJ1-2, the V gene TRBV2; TRBD1 might be the D (5 bases). This CDR3 is built from 12 residues. The germline CDR1 and CDR2 sequences are SNHLY and FYNNEI. Trimming shortened V by 4 bases and J by 6 bases, and 9 bases separated the two germline ends. CDR3 sequence: CASSVTGDGYTF. CDR3 in DNA: TGTGCCAGCAGTGTAACAGGTGATGGCTACACCTTC.

This chain connects TRBV10-1 to TRBJ1-1, with D possibly being TRBD1 (6 bases). This CDR3 is 13 amino acids long. Germline CDR1 and CDR2: WNHNN and SYGVQD (reference sequence). Trimming pared 4 bases from V and 5 bases from J, leaving 11 bases between. The CDR3, as DNA: TGCGCCAGCAGTGCCGGCAGGGGAACTGAAGCTTTCTTT. Protein product: CASSAGRGTEAFF.

The CDR3 loop is CASSIFGDMNTEAFF. The CDR3 coding sequence is TGTGCCAGTAGTATCTTTGGGGACATGAACACTGAAGCTTTCTTT. The rearrangement joins TRBV19 to TRBJ1-1, with a tentative D call TRBD1 (6 bases). V was cut by 3 bases and J by 0 bases, with 11 bases left in between. Germline assignment: CDR1 LNHDA and CDR2 SQIVND (reference sequence). The CDR3 contains 15 residues.